This T cell receptor (beta chain) was identified in a study of blood T cell repertoires in COVID-19. Cohorts were assigned according to the clinical history that participants reported. Symptom resolution, clearance, or two negative PCRs marked the recovered donors of Cohort 3. The germline V gene has CDR1 SGDLS and CDR2 YYNGEE. This CDR3 has 14 amino acids. Trimming removed 3 bases at V and 4 bases at J, with 14 bases between. TCRdb keeps only in-frame clones here, not all; method: immunoSEQ multiplex PCR. The sample includes about 150,000 clones, around four fifths seen only once; the top ten take roughly 8%.

This clonotype was sampled from a woman between 45 and 65 years old who had recovered from COVID-19. Sequenced material: PBMCs or T cells enriched from blood (not recorded which). The chain employs TRBV9 and TRBJ2-7; D call uncertain. CDR3 nucleotides: TGTGCCAGCAGCGGACTCCCGGTCTCATACGAGCAGTACTTC. As protein: CASSGLPVSYEQYF.